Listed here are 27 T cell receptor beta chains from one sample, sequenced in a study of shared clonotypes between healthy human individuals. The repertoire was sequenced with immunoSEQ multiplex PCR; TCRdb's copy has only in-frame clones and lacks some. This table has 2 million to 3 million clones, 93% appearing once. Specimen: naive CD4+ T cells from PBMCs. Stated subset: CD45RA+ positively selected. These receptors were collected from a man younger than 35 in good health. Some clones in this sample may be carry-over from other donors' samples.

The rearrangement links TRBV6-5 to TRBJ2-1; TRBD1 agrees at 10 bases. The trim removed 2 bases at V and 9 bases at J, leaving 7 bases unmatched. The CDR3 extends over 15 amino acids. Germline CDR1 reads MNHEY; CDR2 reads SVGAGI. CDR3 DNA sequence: TGTGCCAGCAGTTACGGACAGGGGGGGATAGCTGAGCAGTTCTTC. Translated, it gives CASSYGQGGIAEQFF.

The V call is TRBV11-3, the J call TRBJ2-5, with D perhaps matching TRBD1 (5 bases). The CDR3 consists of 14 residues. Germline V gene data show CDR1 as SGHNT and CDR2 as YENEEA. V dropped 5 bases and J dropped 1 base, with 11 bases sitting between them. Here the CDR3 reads CASSRTGAQETQYF. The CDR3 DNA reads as TGTGCCAGCAGCCGAACAGGAGCCCAAGAGACCCAGTACTTC.

The CDR3 DNA reads as TGCGCCAGCTCCCAAAGGACAGGGGGCGACTATGGCTACACCTTC. Its protein product is CASSQRTGGDYGYTF. The genes are TRBV5-1 and TRBJ1-2, with 11 positions matching TRBD1. The V and J ends lost 7 bases and 3 bases, in that order; junction bases with no gene match: 8. Per germline, CDR1 SGHRS and CDR2 YFSETQ. This CDR3 has 15 residues.

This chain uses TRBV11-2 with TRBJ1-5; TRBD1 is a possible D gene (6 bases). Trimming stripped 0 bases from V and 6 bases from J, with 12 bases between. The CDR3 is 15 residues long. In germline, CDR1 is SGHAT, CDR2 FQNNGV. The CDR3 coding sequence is TGTGCCAGCAGCTTAGAAGGGGGGGGTTCTCAGCCCCAGCATTTT. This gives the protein CASSLEGGGSQPQHF.

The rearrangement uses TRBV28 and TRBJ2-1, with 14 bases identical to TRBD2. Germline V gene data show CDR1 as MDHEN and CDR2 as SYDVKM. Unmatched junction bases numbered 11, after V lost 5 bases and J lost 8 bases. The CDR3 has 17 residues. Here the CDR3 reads CASSPAVTSGRADEQFF. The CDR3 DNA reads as TGTGCCAGCAGTCCCGCCGTGACTAGCGGGAGGGCGGATGAGCAGTTCTTC.

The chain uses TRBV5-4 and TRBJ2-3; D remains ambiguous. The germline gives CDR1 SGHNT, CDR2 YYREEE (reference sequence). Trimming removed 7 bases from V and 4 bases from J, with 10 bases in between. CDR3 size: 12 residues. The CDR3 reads CASRGSPDTQYF. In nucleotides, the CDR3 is TGTGCCAGCCGCGGTAGCCCAGATACGCAGTATTTT.

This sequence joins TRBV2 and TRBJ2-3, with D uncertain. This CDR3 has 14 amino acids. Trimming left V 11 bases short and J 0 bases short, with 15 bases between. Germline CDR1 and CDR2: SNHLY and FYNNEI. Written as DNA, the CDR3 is TGTGCCGCAAGTTTGTCGAGGAGCACAGATACGCAGTATTTT. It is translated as CAASLSRSTDTQYF.

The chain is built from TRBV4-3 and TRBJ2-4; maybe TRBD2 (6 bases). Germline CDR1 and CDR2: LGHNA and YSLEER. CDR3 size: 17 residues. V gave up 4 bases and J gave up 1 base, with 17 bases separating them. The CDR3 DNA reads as TGCGCCAGCAGCCGGATGGCTGGGGGGTCGGCCAAAAACATTCAGTACTTC. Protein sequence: CASSRMAGGSAKNIQYF.

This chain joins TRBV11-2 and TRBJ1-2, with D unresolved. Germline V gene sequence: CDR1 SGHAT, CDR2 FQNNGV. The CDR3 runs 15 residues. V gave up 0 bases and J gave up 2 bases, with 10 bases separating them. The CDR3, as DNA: TGTGCCAGCAGCTTAGATCTGCAACTAAACTATGGCTACACCTTC. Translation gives CASSLDLQLNYGYTF.

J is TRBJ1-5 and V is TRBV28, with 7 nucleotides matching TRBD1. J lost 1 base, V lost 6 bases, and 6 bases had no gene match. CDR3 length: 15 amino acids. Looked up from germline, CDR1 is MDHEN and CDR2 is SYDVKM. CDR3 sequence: CASRNNRGSNQPQHF. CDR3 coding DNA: TGTGCCAGCAGGAACAACAGGGGAAGCAATCAGCCCCAGCATTTT.

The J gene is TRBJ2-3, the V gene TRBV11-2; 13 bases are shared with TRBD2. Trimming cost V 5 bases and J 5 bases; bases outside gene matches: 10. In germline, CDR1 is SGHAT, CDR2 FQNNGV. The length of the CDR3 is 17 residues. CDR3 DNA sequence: TGTGCCAGCAGCCCAACCGGGACTAGCGGGAAGGGAGATACGCAGTATTTT. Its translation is CASSPTGTSGKGDTQYF.

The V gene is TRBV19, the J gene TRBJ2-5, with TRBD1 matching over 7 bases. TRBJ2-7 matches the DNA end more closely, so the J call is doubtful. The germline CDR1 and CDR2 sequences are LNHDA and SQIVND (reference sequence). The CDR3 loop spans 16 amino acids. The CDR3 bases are TGTGCCAGTAGTATAGACCCGACAGGGTTTTCCTACGAGCAGTACTTC. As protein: CASSIDPTGFSYEQYF.

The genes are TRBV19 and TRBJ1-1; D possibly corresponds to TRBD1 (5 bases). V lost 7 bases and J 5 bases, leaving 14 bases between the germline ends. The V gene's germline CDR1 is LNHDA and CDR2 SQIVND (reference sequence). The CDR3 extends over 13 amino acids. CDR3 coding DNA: TGTGCCAGTACATTCCAAGGGGATACTGAAGCTTTCTTT. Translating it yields CASTFQGDTEAFF.

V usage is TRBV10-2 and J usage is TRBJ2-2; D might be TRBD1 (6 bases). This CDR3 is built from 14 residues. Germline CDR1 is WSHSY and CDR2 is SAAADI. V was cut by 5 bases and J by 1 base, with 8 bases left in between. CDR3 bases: TGCGCCAGCAGTAGGGGGTGGAACACCGGGGAGCTGTTTTTT. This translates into CASSRGWNTGELFF.

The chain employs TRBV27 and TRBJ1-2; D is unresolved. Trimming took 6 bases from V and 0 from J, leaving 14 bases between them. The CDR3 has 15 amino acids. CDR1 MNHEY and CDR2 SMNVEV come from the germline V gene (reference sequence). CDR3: CASRLLPLANYGYTF. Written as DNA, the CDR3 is TGTGCCAGCAGACTGCTCCCCTTAGCTAACTATGGCTACACCTTC.

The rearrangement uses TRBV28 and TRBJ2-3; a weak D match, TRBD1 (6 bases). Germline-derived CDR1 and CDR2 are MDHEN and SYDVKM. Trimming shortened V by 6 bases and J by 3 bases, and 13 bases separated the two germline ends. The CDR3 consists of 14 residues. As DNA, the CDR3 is TGTGCCAGCAGACCTGACAGGAATACAGATACGCAGTATTTT. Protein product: CASRPDRNTDTQYF.

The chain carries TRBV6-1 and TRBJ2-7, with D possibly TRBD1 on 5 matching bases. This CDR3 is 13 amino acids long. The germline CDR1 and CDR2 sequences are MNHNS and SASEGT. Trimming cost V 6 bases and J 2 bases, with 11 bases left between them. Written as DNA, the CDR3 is TGTGCCAGCAGAATAGGACACCCCTACGAGCAGTACTTC. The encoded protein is CASRIGHPYEQYF.

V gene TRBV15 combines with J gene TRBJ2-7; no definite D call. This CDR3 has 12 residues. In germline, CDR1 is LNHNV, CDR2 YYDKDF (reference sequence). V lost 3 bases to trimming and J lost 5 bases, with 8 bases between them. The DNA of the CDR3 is TGTGCCACCAGCAGGGGTACCCACGAGCAGTACTTC. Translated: CATSRGTHEQYF.

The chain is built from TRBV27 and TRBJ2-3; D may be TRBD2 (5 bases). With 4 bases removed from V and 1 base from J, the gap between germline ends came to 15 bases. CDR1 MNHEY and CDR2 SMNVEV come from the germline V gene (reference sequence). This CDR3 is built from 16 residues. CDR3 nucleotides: TGTGCCAGCAGTTCCTTGGCTGGACTCCGCACAGATACGCAGTATTTT. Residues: CASSSLAGLRTDTQYF.

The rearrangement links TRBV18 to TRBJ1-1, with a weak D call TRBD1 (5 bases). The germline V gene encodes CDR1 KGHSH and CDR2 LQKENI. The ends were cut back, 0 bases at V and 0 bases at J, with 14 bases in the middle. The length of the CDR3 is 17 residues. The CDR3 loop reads CASSPPGPTRMNTEAFF. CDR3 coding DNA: TGTGCCAGCTCACCACCGGGACCGACACGAATGAACACTGAAGCTTTCTTT.

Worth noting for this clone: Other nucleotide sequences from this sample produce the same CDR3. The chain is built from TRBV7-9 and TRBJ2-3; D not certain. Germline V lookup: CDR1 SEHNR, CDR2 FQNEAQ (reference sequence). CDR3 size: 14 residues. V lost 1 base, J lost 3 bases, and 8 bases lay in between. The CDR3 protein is CASSLDRVTDTQYF. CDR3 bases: TGTGCCAGCAGCTTAGATCGGGTAACAGATACGCAGTATTTT.

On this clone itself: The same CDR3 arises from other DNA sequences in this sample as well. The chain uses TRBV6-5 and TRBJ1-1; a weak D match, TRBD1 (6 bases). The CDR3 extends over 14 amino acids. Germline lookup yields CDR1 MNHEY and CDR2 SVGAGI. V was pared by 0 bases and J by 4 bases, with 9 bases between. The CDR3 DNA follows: TGTGCCAGCAGTTACTCCGGGGGGGCCACTGAAGCTTTCTTT. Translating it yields CASSYSGGATEAFF.

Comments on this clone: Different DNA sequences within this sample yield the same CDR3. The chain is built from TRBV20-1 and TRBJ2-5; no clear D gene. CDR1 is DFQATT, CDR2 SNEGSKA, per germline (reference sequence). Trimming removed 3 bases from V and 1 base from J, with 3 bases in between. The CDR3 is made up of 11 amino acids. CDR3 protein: CSASSQETQYF. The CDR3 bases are TGCAGTGCTAGCTCCCAAGAGACCCAGTACTTC.

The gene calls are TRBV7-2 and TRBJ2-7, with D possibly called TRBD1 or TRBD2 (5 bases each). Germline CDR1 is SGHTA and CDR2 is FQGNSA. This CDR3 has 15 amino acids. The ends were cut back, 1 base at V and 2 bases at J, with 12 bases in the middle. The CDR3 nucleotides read TGTGCCAGCAGCTTAGTTGGGGACGGCGCCTACGAGCAGTACTTC. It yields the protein CASSLVGDGAYEQYF.

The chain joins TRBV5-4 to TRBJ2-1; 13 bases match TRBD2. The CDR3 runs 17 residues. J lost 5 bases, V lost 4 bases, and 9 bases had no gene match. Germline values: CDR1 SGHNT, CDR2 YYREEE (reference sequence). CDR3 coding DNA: TGTGCCAGCAGCCGAAGACTAGCGGGAGGACCAGACAATGAGCAGTTCTTC. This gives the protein CASSRRLAGGPDNEQFF.

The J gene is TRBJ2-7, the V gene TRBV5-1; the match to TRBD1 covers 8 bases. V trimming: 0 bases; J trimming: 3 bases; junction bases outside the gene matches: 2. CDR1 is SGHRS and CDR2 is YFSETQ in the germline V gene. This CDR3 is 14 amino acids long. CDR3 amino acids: CASSLGTGIYEQYF. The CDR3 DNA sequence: TGCGCCAGCAGCTTGGGGACAGGGATCTACGAGCAGTACTTC.

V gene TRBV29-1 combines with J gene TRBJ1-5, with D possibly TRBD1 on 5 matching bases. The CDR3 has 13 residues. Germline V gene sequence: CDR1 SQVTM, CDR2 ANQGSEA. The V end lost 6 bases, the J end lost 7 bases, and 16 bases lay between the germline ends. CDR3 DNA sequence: TGCAGCGTCAGTCACGGGGCAGGGCAGCCCCAGCATTTT. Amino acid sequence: CSVSHGAGQPQHF.